The 15 T cell receptor beta chains given below trace back to one sample, sequenced in a study of blood T cell repertoires in COVID-19. Only in-frame clones appear in the TCRdb table, and some are missing; sequencing was by immunoSEQ multiplex PCR. The table records 25,000 to 35,000 clones, about 89% of them present only once. The specimen was peripheral blood. Source of these receptors: a human donor with active COVID-19. The donor label of this sample is uncertain.

The chain joins TRBV29-1 to TRBJ2-7; 9 nucleotides align to TRBD2. The CDR3 has 14 residues. V lost 6 bases to trimming and J lost 7 bases; unmatched junction nucleotides: 13. Germline CDR1 reads SQVTM; CDR2 reads ANQGSEA. The CDR3 region is CSVSGIAGAREQYF. The CDR3 nucleotides are TGCAGCGTGAGCGGGATAGCGGGAGCGAGAGAGCAGTACTTC.

The chain has TRBV5-1 and TRBJ2-1, with 7 bases that match TRBD1. Germline lookup yields CDR1 SGHRS and CDR2 YFSETQ. V was clipped by 4 bases and J by 6 bases; unmatched bases: 7. The CDR3 sequence is 14 residues long. This chain's CDR3 is CASSPGTGVNEQFF. The DNA for the CDR3 is TGCGCCAGCAGCCCGGGAACAGGGGTCAATGAGCAGTTCTTC.

The CDR3 reads CSVSTSLGVQYF. The CDR3 bases are TGCAGCGTTTCGACTAGTTTGGGTGTGCAGTATTTT. V usage is TRBV29-1 and J usage is TRBJ2-3, with a weak D call TRBD2 (6 bases). The germline gives CDR1 SQVTM, CDR2 ANQGSEA. Trimming removed 5 bases at V and 11 bases at J, with 17 bases between. CDR3 length equals 12 residues.

This clone is a singleton in its sample. CDR3 residues: CASSFRQVNSPLHF. CDR3 DNA: TGTGCCAGCAGCTTCCGACAGGTTAATTCACCCCTCCACTTT. The rearrangement joins TRBV7-2 to TRBJ1-6, with D tentatively TRBD1 (6 bases). Germline V lookup: CDR1 SGHTA, CDR2 FQGNSA. This CDR3 has 14 amino acids. V was trimmed by 3 bases and J by 6 bases, leaving 9 bases between them.

J is TRBJ2-2 and V is TRBV7-9; D may be TRBD2 (5 bases). Trimming stripped 1 base from V and 7 bases from J, with 10 bases between. The CDR3 loop spans 14 amino acids. The germline gives CDR1 SEHNR, CDR2 FQNEAQ (reference sequence). The CDR3 protein is CASSLDVRGGELFF. CDR3 nucleotide sequence: TGTGCCAGCAGCTTAGATGTTCGGGGCGGGGAGCTGTTTTTT. Full variable domain (missing parts from reference TRBV7-9 and TRBJ2-2): DTGVSQNPRHKITKRGQNVTFRCDPISEHNRLYWYRQTLGQGPEFLTYFQNEAQLEKSRLLSDRFSAERPKGSFSTLEIQRTEQGDSAMYLCASSLDVRGGELFFGEGSRLTVL.

CDR3 sequence reads: CASSQEGAIQFF. DNA for the CDR3: TGTGCCAGCAGCCAAGAAGGGGCTATTCAGTTCTTC. The J gene is TRBJ2-1, the V gene TRBV3-1 (or the pseudogene TRBV3-2), with D perhaps TRBD1 (5 bases). Germline values: CDR1 LGHDT, CDR2 YNNKEL (reference sequence). The CDR3 sequence is 12 residues long. Trimming removed 0 bases from V and 13 bases from J, with 10 bases in between.

The chain carries TRBV11-3 and TRBJ2-1; maybe TRBD2 (6 bases). V lost 3 bases and J lost 4, with 13 bases in between. Germline CDR1 SGHNT, CDR2 YENEEA. This CDR3 has 15 amino acids. The CDR3 region is CASSLEPGGYNEQFF. The DNA of the CDR3 is TGTGCCAGCAGCTTGGAACCAGGAGGGTACAATGAGCAGTTCTTC.

This rearrangement joins TRBV27 to TRBJ1-6; maybe TRBD1 (6 bases). Germline assignment: CDR1 MNHEY and CDR2 SMNVEV (reference sequence). Trimming removed 6 bases from V and 7 bases from J, with 13 bases in between. CDR3 length: 14 amino acids. CDR3 in DNA: TGTGCCAGCAGCCCAGGCAGGGGAAATTCACCCCTCCACTTT. It yields the protein CASSPGRGNSPLHF.

The sample holds one count of this clone. CDR3 DNA sequence: TGTGCCAGCAGTTTCTTAGGAACGCGACGGACACATAACTATGGCTACACCTTC. Its protein product is CASSFLGTRRTHNYGYTF. This rearrangement joins TRBV27 to TRBJ1-2; tentatively, D is TRBD1 (5 bases). This CDR3 is 18 amino acids long. The germline V gene encodes CDR1 MNHEY and CDR2 SMNVEV (reference sequence). V was clipped by 3 bases and J by 1 base, with 21 bases between them.

This chain uses TRBV30 with TRBJ1-2, with 11 bases identical to TRBD1. Germline CDR1 is GTSNPN and CDR2 is SVGIG (reference sequence). V trimming: 4 bases; J trimming: 4 bases; junction bases outside the gene matches: 8. There are 15 residues in the CDR3. The CDR3 is CAWTPWTGGSYGYTF. CDR3 coding DNA: TGTGCCTGGACCCCTTGGACAGGGGGCTCCTATGGCTACACCTTC.

The CDR3 spells CASSQTQGPNNGYTF. The CDR3 region has the DNA TGCGCCAGCAGTCAAACACAGGGCCCGAATAATGGCTACACCTTC. The genes are TRBV23-1 and TRBJ1-2, with D tentatively TRBD1 (6 bases). TRBV23-1 is an open reading frame, and its role is uncertain. Trimming pared 2 bases from V and 6 bases from J, leaving 16 bases between. The CDR3 has 15 amino acids.

The gene calls are TRBV5-1 and TRBJ1-6; TRBD1 matches 9 bases. Germline CDR1 SGHRS, CDR2 YFSETQ. V gave up 2 bases and J gave up 8 bases; unmatched junction bases: 5. CDR3 length: 15 amino acids. CDR3: CASSLQGAPDSPLHF. DNA for the CDR3: TGCGCCAGCAGCTTACAGGGGGCCCCAGATTCACCCCTCCACTTT.

The chain combines TRBV27 with TRBJ2-1, with TRBD1 as a possible D gene (6 bases). V lost 0 bases and J 1 base, leaving 10 bases between the germline ends. The CDR3 is made up of 16 amino acids. The germline CDR1 and CDR2 sequences are MNHEY and SMNVEV (reference sequence). The CDR3 loop is CASSLSVRGSYNEQFF. CDR3 bases: TGTGCCAGCAGTTTATCGGTCAGGGGATCCTACAATGAGCAGTTCTTC.

The genes are TRBV28 and TRBJ2-3, with TRBD1 as a possible D gene (5 bases). Trimming took off 11 bases at V and 4 bases at J, with 22 bases between the two ends. The V gene's germline CDR1 is MDHEN and CDR2 SYDVKM. CDR3 size: 15 residues. The CDR3 loop reads CASASLGRVADTQYF. The CDR3 region has the DNA TGTGCCTCAGCATCCCTCGGCAGGGTCGCAGATACGCAGTATTTT.

CDR3 sequence reads: CAIRGGEDNEQFF. DNA of the CDR3: TGTGCCATCAGGGGAGGTGAGGACAATGAGCAGTTCTTC. The chain links TRBV10-3 to TRBJ2-1, with D maybe TRBD2 (6 bases). Trimming left V 6 bases short and J 5 bases short, with 11 bases between. The length of the CDR3 is 13 residues. Germline V gene data show CDR1 as ENHRY and CDR2 as SYGVKD.